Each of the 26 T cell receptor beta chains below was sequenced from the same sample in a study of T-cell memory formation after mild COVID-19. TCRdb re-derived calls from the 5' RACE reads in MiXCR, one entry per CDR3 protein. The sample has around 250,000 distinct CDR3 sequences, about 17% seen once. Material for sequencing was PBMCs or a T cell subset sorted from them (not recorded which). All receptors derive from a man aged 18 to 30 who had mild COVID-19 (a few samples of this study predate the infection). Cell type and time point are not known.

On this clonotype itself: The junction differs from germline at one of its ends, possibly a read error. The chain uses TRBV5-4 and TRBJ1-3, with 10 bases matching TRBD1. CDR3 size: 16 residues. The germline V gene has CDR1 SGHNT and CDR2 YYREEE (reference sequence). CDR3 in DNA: TGTGCCAGCAGCCTTGGAGGCCGGGACAGGGGCTCCCATCTCCATTTT. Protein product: CASSLGGRDRGSHLHF. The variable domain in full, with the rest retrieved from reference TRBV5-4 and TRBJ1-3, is ETGVTQSPTHLIKTRGQQVTLRCSSQSGHNTVSWYQQALGQGPQFIFQYYREEENGRGNFPPRFSGLQFPNYSSELNVNALELDDSALYLCASSLGGRDRGSHLHFGEGSWLTVV.

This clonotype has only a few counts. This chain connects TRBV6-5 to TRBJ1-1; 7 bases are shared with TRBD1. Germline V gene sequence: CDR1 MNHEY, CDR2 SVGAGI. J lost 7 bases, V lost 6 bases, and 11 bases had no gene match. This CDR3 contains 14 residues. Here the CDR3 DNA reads TGTGCCAGCAGCTACACCGGGACAGCAAATGAAGCTTTCTTT. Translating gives CASSYTGTANEAFF.

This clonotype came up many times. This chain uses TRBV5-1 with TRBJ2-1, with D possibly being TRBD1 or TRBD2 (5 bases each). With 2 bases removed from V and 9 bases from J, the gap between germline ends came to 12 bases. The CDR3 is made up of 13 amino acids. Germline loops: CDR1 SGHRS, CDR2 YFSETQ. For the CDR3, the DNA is TGCGCCAGCAGCTTTGGGGCCGAGGGTGAGCAGTTCTTC. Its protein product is CASSFGAEGEQFF.

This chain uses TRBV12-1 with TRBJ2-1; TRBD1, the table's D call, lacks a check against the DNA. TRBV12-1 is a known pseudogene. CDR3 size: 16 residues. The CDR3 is CASSFMGLGAYNEQFF. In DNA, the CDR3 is TGTGCCAGCAGCTTTATGGGACTGGGGGCCTACAATGAGCAGTTCTTC.

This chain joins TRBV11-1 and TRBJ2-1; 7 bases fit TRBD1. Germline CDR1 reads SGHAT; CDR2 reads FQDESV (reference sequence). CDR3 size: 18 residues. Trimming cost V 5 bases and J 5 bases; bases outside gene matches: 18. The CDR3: CASSRWSSSRQGNNEQFF. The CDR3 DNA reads TGTGCCAGCAGCCGATGGTCGTCATCGAGACAGGGAAACAATGAGCAGTTCTTC.

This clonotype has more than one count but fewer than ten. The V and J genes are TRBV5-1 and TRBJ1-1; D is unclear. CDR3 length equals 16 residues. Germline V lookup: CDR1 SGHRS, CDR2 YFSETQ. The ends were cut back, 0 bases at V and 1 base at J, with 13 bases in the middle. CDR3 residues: CASSLAPMTSNTEAFF. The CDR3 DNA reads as TGCGCCAGCAGCTTGGCACCGATGACCTCGAACACTGAAGCTTTCTTT. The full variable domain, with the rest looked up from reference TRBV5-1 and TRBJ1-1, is KAGVTQTPRYLIKTRGQQVTLSCSPISGHRSVSWYQQTPGQGLQFLFEYFSETQRNKGNFPGRFSGRQFSNSRSEMNVSTLELGDSALYLCASSLAPMTSNTEAFFGQGTRLTVV.

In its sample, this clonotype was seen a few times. The CDR3 nucleotides read TGTGCCAGCAGCCAAGATAGGAAACAGGGGCTCCCGAACACTGAAGCTTTCTTT. It is translated as CASSQDRKQGLPNTEAFF. V usage is TRBV3-1 and J usage is TRBJ1-1, with 7 bases identical to TRBD1. J gave up 1 base and V 0 bases, and 11 bases lay outside the gene matches. Germline lookup yields CDR1 LGHDT and CDR2 YNNKEL (reference sequence). The length of the CDR3 is 18 residues. The full variable domain, with the rest looked up from reference TRBV3-1 and TRBJ1-1, is DTAVSQTPKYLVTQMGNDKSIKCEQNLGHDTMYWYKQDSKKFLKIMFSYNNKELIINETVPNRFSPKSPDKAHLNLHINSLELGDSAVYFCASSQDRKQGLPNTEAFFGQGTRLTVV.

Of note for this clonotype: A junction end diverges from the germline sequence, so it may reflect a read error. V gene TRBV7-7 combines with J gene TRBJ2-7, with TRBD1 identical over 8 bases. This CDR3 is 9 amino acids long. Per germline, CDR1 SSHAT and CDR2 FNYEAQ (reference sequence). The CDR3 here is CANGTGPTF. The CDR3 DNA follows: TGTGCCAACGGGACAGGCCCTACGTTC.

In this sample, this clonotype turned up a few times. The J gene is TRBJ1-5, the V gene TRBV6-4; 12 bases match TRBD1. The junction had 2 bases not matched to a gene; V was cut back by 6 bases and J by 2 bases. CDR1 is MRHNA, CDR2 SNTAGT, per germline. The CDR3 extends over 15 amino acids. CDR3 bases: TGTGCCAGCAGGGGGACAGGGGGCGGCAATCAGCCCCAGCATTTT. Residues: CASRGTGGGNQPQHF.

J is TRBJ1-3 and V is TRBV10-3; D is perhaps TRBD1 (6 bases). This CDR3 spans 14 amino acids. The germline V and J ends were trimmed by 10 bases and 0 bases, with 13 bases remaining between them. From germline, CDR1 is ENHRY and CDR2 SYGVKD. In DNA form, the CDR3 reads TGTGCCAGCTACCAGGGGACCTCTGGAAACACCATATATTTT. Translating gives CASYQGTSGNTIYF.

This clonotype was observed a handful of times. The CDR3 region has the DNA TGCGCCAGCAGCCAAGATCTGGCGGGGACCCAGTACTTC. This gives the protein CASSQDLAGTQYF. The chain links TRBV4-1 to TRBJ2-5, with a tentative D call TRBD2 (5 bases). The V end was cut by 0 bases, the J end by 7 bases, with 9 bases between. The CDR3 is 13 residues long. The germline CDR1 and CDR2 sequences are MGHRA and YSYEKL.

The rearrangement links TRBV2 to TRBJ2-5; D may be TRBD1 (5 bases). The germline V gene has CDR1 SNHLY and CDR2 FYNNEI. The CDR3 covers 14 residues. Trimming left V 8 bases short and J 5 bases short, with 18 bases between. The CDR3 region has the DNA TGTGCCAGCCTACTTCAGGGTCACCGGGAGACCCAGTACTTC. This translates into CASLLQGHRETQYF.

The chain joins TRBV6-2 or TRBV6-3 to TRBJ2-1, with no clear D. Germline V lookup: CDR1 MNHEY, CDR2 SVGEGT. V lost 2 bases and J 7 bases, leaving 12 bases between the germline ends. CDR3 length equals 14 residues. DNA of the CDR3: TGTGCCAGCAGTTACGTTTGGTCGGAGAATGAGCAGTTCTTC. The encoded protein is CASSYVWSENEQFF.

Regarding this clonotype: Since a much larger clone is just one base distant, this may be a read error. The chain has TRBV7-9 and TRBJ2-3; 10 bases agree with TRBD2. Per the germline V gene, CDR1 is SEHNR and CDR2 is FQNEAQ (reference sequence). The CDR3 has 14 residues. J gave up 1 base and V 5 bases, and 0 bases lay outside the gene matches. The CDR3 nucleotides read TGTGCCAGCAGCACTAGCGGGGGCACAGATACGCAGTATTTT. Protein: CASSTSGGTDTQYF.

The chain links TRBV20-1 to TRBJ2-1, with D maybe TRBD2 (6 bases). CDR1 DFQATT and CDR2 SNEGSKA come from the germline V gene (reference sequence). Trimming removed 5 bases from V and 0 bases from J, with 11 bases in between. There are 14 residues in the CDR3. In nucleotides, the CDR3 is TGCAGTGCTGCCGGGGGAAGCTCCTACAATGAGCAGTTCTTC. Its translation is CSAAGGSSYNEQFF.

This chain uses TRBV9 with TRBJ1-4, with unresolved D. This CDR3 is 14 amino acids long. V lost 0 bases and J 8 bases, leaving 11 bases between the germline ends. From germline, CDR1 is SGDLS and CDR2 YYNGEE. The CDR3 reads CASSVGTGREKLFF. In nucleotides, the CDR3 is TGTGCCAGCAGCGTAGGTACTGGTAGAGAAAAACTGTTTTTT. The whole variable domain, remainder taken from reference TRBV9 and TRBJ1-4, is DSGVTQTPKHLITATGQRVTLRCSPRSGDLSVYWYQQSLDQGLQFLIQYYNGEERAKGNILERFSAQQFPDLHSELNLSSLELGDSALYFCASSVGTGREKLFFGSGTQLSVL.

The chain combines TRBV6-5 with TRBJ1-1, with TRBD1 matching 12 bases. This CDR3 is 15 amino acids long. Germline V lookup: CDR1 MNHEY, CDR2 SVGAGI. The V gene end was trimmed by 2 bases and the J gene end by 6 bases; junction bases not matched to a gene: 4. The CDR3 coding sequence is TGTGCCAGCAGTTACAGGGACAGGGGGCGCCCTGAAGCTTTCTTT. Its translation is CASSYRDRGRPEAFF.

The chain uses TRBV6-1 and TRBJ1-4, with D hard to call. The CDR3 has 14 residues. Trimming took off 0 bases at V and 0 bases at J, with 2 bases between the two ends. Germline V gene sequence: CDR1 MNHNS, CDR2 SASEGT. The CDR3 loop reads CASSEATTNEKLFF. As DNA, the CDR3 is TGTGCCAGCAGTGAAGCGACAACTAATGAAAAACTGTTTTTT.

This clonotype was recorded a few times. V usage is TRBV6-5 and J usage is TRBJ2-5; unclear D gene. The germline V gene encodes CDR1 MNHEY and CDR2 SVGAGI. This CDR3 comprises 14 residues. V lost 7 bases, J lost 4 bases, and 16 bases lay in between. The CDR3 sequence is CASTTEALPETQYF. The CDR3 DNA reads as TGTGCCAGCACCACCGAGGCCCTTCCAGAGACCCAGTACTTC.

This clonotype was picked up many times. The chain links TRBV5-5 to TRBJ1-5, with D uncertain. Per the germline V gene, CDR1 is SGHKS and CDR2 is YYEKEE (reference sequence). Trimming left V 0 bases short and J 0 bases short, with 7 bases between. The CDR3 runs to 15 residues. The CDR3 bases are TGTGCCAGCAGCTTGGAGGGCCATAGCAATCAGCCCCAGCATTTT. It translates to CASSLEGHSNQPQHF. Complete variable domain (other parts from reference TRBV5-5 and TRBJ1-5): DAGVTQSPTHLIKTRGQQVTLRCSPISGHKSVSWYQQVLGQGPQFIFQYYEKEERGRGNFPDRFSARQFPNYSSELNVNALLLGDSALYLCASSLEGHSNQPQHFGDGTRLSIL.

The CDR3 bases are TGTGCCAGCAGCCAGACTTACGAGCAGTACTTC. Translating it yields CASSQTYEQYF. The rearrangement uses TRBV6-2 or TRBV6-3 and TRBJ2-7, with D unclear. In germline, CDR1 is MNHEY, CDR2 SVGEGT. This CDR3 is 11 amino acids long. V gave up 6 bases and J gave up 4 bases, with 7 bases separating them.

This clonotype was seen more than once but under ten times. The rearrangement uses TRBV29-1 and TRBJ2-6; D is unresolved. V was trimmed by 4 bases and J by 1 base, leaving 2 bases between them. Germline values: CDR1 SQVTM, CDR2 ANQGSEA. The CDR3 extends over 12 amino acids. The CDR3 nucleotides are TGCAGCGTTGGGTCTGGGGCCAACGTCCTGACTTTC. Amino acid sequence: CSVGSGANVLTF.

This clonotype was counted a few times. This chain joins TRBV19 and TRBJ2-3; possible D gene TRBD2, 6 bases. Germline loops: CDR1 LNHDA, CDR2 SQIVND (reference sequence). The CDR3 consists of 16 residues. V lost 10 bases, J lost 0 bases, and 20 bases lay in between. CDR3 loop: CATGERTRGSTDTQYF. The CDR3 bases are TGTGCCACCGGAGAACGTACGCGGGGTAGCACAGATACGCAGTATTTT.

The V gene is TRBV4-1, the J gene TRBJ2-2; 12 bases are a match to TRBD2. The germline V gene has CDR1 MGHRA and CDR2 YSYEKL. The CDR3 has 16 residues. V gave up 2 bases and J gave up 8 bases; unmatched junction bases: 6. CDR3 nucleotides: TGCGCCAGCAGCCAATACACTAGCGGGGGGACAGGGGAGCTGTTTTTT. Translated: CASSQYTSGGTGELFF.

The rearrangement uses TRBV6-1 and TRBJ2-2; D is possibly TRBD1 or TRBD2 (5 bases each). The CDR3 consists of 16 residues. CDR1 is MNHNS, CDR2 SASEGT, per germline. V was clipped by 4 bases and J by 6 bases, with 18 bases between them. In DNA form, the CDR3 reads TGTGCCAGCAGTGGGGGTGGGACCGTAGTACCCGGGGAGCTGTTTTTT. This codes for CASSGGGTVVPGELFF.

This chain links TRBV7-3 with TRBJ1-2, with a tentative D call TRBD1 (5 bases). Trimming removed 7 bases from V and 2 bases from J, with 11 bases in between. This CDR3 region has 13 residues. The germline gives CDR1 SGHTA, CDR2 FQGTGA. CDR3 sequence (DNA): TGTGCCAGCACGGGGGATCCCAACTATGGCTACACCTTC. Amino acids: CASTGDPNYGYTF.